This T cell receptor beta chain was identified in a study of cytomegalovirus exposure and HLA in healthy donors. Amplification used 60 Vbeta primers and 13 Jbeta primers. Method: immunoSEQ multiplex PCR; TCRdb's copy keeps in-frame clones and lacks some. Of approximately 130,000 clones listed, around 79% are singletons. Trimming at V came to 7 bases and at J to 1 base, leaving 8 bases not matched to a gene. CDR1 SEHNR and CDR2 FQNEAQ come from the germline V gene (reference sequence). The CDR3 is 16 residues long. Details on this clone: This specimen includes other DNA sequences encoding the same CDR3.

Sequences were obtained from PBMCs. The chain carries TRBV7-9 and TRBJ1-2; 11 bases are shared with TRBD1. The sequence came from a young woman in good health and CMV-seronegative. The CDR3 sequence: CASTPGQGVVNYGYTF. The DNA for the CDR3 is TGTGCCAGCACCCCGGGACAGGGGGTTGTTAACTATGGCTACACCTTC.